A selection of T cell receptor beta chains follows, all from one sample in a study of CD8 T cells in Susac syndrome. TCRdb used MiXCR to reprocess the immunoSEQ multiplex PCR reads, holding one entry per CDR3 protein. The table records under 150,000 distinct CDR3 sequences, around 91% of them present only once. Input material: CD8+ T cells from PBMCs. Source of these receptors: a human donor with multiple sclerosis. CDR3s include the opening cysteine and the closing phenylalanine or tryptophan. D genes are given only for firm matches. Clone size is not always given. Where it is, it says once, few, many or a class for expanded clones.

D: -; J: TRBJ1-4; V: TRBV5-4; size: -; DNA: TGTGCCAGCAGCCCACCCGGGACAACTAATGAAAAACTGTTTTTT; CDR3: CASSPPGTTNEKLFF
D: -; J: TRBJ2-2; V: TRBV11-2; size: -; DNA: TGTGCCAGCAGCTTAAACCCAGAAGTAGGGGAGCTGTTTTTT; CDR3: CASSLNPEVGELFF
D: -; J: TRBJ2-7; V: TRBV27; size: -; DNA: TGTGCCAGCAGTTTATACCAGGGGTCTGGGGAGCAGTACTTC; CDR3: CASSLYQGSGEQYF
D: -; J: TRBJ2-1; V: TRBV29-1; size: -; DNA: TGCAGCGGGCAGGGTGTTGAGGAGCAGTTCTTC; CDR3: CSGQGVEEQFF
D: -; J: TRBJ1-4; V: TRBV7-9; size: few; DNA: TGTGCCAGCAGCCGCGGACAGACGACGAATGAAAAACTGTTTTTT; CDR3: CASSRGQTTNEKLFF
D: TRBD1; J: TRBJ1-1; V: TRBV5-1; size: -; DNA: TGCGCCAGCAGCTTAGGGGACAGGGGGAGGGACACTGAAGCTTTCTTT; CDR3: CASSLGDRGRDTEAFF
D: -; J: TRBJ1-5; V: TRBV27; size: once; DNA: TGTGCCAGCAGTTTAATCTGGACGGAGGGCCAGCCCCAGCATTTT; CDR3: CASSLIWTEGQPQHF
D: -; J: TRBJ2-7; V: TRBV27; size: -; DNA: TGTGCCAGCAGTTTACGAGGCGGACCTTACGAGCAGTACTTC; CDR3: CASSLRGGPYEQYF
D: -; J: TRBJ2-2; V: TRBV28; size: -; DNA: TGTGCCAGCAGTTGGGAACTGGTAACCGGGGAGCTGTTTTTT; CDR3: CASSWELVTGELFF
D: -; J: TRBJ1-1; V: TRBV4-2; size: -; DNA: TGTGCCAGCAGCTCGACCCGGAGCACTGAAGCTTTCTTT; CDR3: CASSSTRSTEAFF
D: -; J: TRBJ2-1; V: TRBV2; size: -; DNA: TGTGCCAGCAGTCCCGGTCCCGCTTCCTACAATGAGCAGTTCTTC; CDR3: CASSPGPASYNEQFF
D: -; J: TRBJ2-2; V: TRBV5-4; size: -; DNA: TGTGCCAGCAGGCTTAAGGACGGGGAGCTGTTTTTT; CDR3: CASRLKDGELFF
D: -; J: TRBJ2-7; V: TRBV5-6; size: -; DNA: TGTGCCAGCAGCTTGCGTAGGGGAAGGGGGACCTACGAGCAGTACTTC; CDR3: CASSLRRGRGTYEQYF
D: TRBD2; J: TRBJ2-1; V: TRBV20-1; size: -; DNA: TGCAGTGCTAGGTCATGGACTAGCGGGAGGCTCGGTGATGAGCAGTTCTTC; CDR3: CSARSWTSGRLGDEQFF
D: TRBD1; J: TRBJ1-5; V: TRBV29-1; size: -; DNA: TGCAGCGTTGGGACAGGGGAGGACGGGGCCCAGCATTTT; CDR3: CSVGTGEDGAQHF
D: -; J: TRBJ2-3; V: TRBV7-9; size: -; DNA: TGTGCCAGCAGCATATCAGACCCCACAGATACGCAGTATTTT; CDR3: CASSISDPTDTQYF
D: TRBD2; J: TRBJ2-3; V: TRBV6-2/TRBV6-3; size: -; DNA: TGTGCCAGCAGTCTCGGGACTAGTAGCACAGATACGCAGTATTTT; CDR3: CASSLGTSSTDTQYF
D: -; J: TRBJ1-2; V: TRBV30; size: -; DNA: -; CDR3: CAWSVGEGAGGCTF
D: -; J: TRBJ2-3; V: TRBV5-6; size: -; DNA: TGTGCCAGCAGCTTGTCGCTAGTGCCAGATACGCAGTATTTT; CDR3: CASSLSLVPDTQYF
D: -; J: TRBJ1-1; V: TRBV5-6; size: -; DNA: TGTGCCAGCAGCTTCCAACAAACTGAAGCTTTCTTT; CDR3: CASSFQQTEAFF
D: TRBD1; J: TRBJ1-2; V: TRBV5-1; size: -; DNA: TGCGCCAGCAAGGGGACAGCGAGTAACTATGGCTACACCTTC; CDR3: CASKGTASNYGYTF
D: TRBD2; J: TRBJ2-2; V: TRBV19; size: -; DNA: TGTGCCAGTAGCTCATACCAGGGACTAGCGGGATTAAAAACCGGGGAGCTGTTTTTT; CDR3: CASSSYQGLAGLKTGELFF
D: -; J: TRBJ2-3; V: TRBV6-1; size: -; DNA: TGTGCCAGCGGTGGGGCTTCAGATACGCAGTATTTT; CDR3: CASGGASDTQYF
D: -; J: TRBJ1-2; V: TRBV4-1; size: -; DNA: TGCGCCAGCAGCCAAGTTTCGGGCGGTGGCTACACCTTC; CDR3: CASSQVSGGGYTF
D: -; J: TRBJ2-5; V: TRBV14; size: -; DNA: TGTGCCAGCAGCCTATCGGACAGTTCGAACCCCTCTGAGACCCAGTACTTC; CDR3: CASSLSDSSNPSETQYF
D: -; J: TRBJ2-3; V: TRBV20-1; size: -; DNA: TGCAGTGCTAGAGCCAATTCTGAGGCGGATACGCAGTATTTT; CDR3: CSARANSEADTQYF
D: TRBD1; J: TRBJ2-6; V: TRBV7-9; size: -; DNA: TGTGCCAGCAGCTTCCAGCCGGGACAGCTTTTCTCTGGGGCCAACGTCCTGACTTTC; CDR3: CASSFQPGQLFSGANVLTF
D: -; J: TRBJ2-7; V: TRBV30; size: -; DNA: TGTGCCTGGAGTGTAAGGGGCGGCGTACTAGCAGCTGAGCAGTACTTC; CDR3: CAWSVRGGVLAAEQYF
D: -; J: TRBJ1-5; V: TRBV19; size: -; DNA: TGTGCCAGTAGCCTCCAGGGAGGTAGCAATCAGCCCCAGCATTTT; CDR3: CASSLQGGSNQPQHF
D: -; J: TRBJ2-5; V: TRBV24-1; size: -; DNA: TGTGCCACCAGTGCCCTGGGAGAGACCCAGTACTTC; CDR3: CATSALGETQYF
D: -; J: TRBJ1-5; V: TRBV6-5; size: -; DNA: TGTGCCAGCAGTAACCAGGGGAGCAATCAGCCCCAGCATTTT; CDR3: CASSNQGSNQPQHF